One and the same sample provided the 18 T cell receptor beta chains below, sequenced in a study of beta chain features in type 1 diabetes. Broader study findings: Shorter TCRB CDR3s, moderately but significantly so, were found in Type 1 diabetes patients in all four CD4+ subsets.

The study reverse transcribed the entire isolated RNA, so it sequenced expressed TCRB transcripts. Profiled with immunoSEQ multiplex PCR; TCRdb holds only in-frame clones, not every one. The table has about 28,000 clones, 65% seen once. For these TCRs, the target antigens are not known. The sequenced sample was Tregs from blood. The receptors were gathered from a woman aged 25 to 39 with type 1 diabetes.

J is TRBJ2-3 and V is TRBV9; D is perhaps TRBD1 (6 bases). CDR3 length equals 17 residues. Germline CDR1 SGDLS, CDR2 YYNGEE. V was shortened by 1 base and J by 2 bases, with 17 bases between the two germline ends. The CDR3 sequence: CASSVSSLAGATDTQYF. DNA of the CDR3: TGTGCCAGCAGCGTAAGTAGCCTAGCAGGGGCCACAGATACGCAGTATTTT.

The chain links TRBV30 to TRBJ2-5, with D unclear. Germline V gene lookup returns CDR1 GTSNPN and CDR2 SVGIG (reference sequence). CDR3 length equals 16 residues. The germline V and J ends were trimmed by 0 bases and 2 bases, with 16 bases remaining between them. In DNA form, the CDR3 reads TGTGCCTGGAGTGTACCCCGGATCCGACTTCAAGAGACCCAGTACTTC. Translation gives CAWSVPRIRLQETQYF.

The V gene is TRBV18, the J gene TRBJ2-3; D ambiguous. This CDR3 region has 15 residues. V lost 3 bases, J lost 3 bases, and 13 bases lay in between. CDR1 KGHSH and CDR2 LQKENI come from the germline V gene. The CDR3: CASSPSRFQTDTQYF. CDR3 bases: TGTGCCAGCTCACCCTCCAGGTTTCAGACAGATACGCAGTATTTT.

This clone was observed a handful of times. The CDR3 nucleotides read TGTGCCAGCAGTTACGTGATGACAGGGCGCAGGGAACTGTTTTTT. Amino acid sequence: CASSYVMTGRRELFF. The genes are TRBV6-5 and TRBJ1-4; 7 nucleotides agree with TRBD1. Germline loops: CDR1 MNHEY, CDR2 SVGAGI. V was pared by 2 bases and J by 12 bases, with 12 bases of the junction left unmatched. The CDR3 runs to 15 residues.

This sequence joins TRBV27 and TRBJ2-5, with D possibly being TRBD2 (6 bases). The J call is uncertain, as TRBJ2-7 better fits the DNA end. Germline V gene data show CDR1 as MNHEY and CDR2 as SMNVEV (reference sequence). The CDR3 spans 15 residues. Written as DNA, the CDR3 is TGTGCCAGCAGTGGGGCCGGGACTGATGCCTACGAGCAGTACTTC. It encodes CASSGAGTDAYEQYF.

The table lists this clone with a few counts. The gene calls are TRBV19 and TRBJ1-5; D gene uncertain. Germline V CDR1 and CDR2: LNHDA, SQIVND (reference sequence). The CDR3 has 15 amino acids. Trimming removed 3 bases from V and 0 bases from J, with 9 bases in between. This chain's CDR3 is CASSMEGFSNQPQHF. DNA for the CDR3: TGTGCCAGTAGTATGGAGGGCTTTAGCAATCAGCCCCAGCATTTT. The full variable domain, in which reference TRBV19 and TRBJ1-5 provide the parts outside the CDR3, is DGGITQSPKYLFRKEGQNVTLSCEQNLNHDAMYWYRQDPGQGLRLIYYSQIVNDFQKGDIAEGYSVSREKKESFPLTVTSAQKNPTAFYLCASSMEGFSNQPQHFGDGTRLSIL.

This clone was picked up a small number of times. This chain connects TRBV18 to TRBJ2-7; D is possibly TRBD2 (6 bases). The germline CDR1 and CDR2 sequences are KGHSH and LQKENI. V lost 3 bases and J 2 bases, leaving 11 bases between the germline ends. The CDR3 covers 14 residues. In DNA, the CDR3 is TGTGCCAGCTCACCTCCTAGCGATCCCTACGAGCAGTACTTC. This sequence encodes CASSPPSDPYEQYF.

The J gene is TRBJ2-1, the V gene TRBV5-4; 8 positions match TRBD2. Germline values: CDR1 SGHNT, CDR2 YYREEE (reference sequence). There are 16 residues in the CDR3. V lost 2 bases to trimming and J lost 6 bases; unmatched junction nucleotides: 10. CDR3 in DNA: TGTGCCAGCAGCTTCGCTAGGGCGGGAGGAATCAATGAGCAGTTCTTC. Translating it yields CASSFARAGGINEQFF.

CDR3 residues: CASSPGTSWYEQYF. CDR3 DNA: TGTGCCAGCTCACCAGGAACTAGCTGGTACGAGCAGTACTTC. The chain carries TRBV18 and TRBJ2-7; a possible D gene is TRBD2 (6 bases). The V end lost 2 bases, the J end lost 4 bases, and 12 bases lay between the germline ends. Germline V CDR1 and CDR2: KGHSH, LQKENI. The CDR3 has 14 amino acids.

The chain uses TRBV7-3 and TRBJ2-3, with D hard to call. Germline loops: CDR1 SGHTA, CDR2 FQGTGA. The CDR3 loop spans 14 amino acids. V was shortened by 4 bases and J by 3 bases, with 11 bases between the two germline ends. The CDR3 nucleotides read TGTGCCAGCAGCTCCCCAGCGTTGACAGATACGCAGTATTTT. Protein: CASSSPALTDTQYF.

This clone was seen only a few times. The chain links TRBV28 to TRBJ2-3; tentative D call: TRBD1 (6 bases). V lost 5 bases and J 3 bases, leaving 12 bases between the germline ends. The CDR3 loop spans 14 amino acids. Germline loops: CDR1 MDHEN, CDR2 SYDVKM. CDR3 nucleotides: TGTGCCAGCAGTCCCAGGGGTGGGACAGATACGCAGTATTTT. This sequence encodes CASSPRGGTDTQYF.

The chain couples TRBV18 to TRBJ1-5; no firm D call. This CDR3 has 15 amino acids. With 4 bases removed from V and 2 bases from J, the gap between germline ends came to 12 bases. The germline V gene encodes CDR1 KGHSH and CDR2 LQKENI. As DNA, the CDR3 is TGTGCCAGCTCACGATCCGGTATCGGCAATCAGCCCCAGCATTTT. It codes for CASSRSGIGNQPQHF. Supplemented by reference TRBV18 and TRBJ1-5, the full variable domain reads NAGVMQNPRHLVRRRGQEARLRCSPMKGHSHVYWYRQLPEEGLKFMVYLQKENIIDESGMPKERFSAEFPKEGPSILRIQQVVRGDSAAYFCASSRSGIGNQPQHFGDGTRLSIL.

The CDR3 sequence: CASSRDSSYEQYF. The DNA of the CDR3 is TGCGCCAGCAGCCGGGACAGCTCCTACGAGCAGTACTTC. The genes are TRBV4-1 and TRBJ2-7, with TRBD1 matching over 7 bases. CDR3 size: 13 residues. Germline loops: CDR1 MGHRA, CDR2 YSYEKL. The trim removed 4 bases at V and 0 bases at J, leaving 0 bases unmatched.

This chain joins TRBV2 and TRBJ2-5; 7 bases line up with TRBD1. Looked up from germline, CDR1 is SNHLY and CDR2 is FYNNEI. CDR3 length: 15 amino acids. Trimming took 4 bases from V and 1 from J; bases not matched to a gene: 6. DNA for the CDR3: TGTGCCAGCAGTGGCCAGACAGGGCCCCAAGAGACCCAGTACTTC. Amino acids: CASSGQTGPQETQYF. Combining the CDR3 with reference TRBV2 and TRBJ2-5 gives the whole variable domain EPEVTQTPSHQVTQMGQEVILRCVPISNHLYFYWYRQILGQKVEFLVSFYNNEISEKSEIFDDQFSVERPDGSNFTLKIRSTKLEDSAMYFCASSGQTGPQETQYFGPGTRLLVL.

The V call is TRBV5-4, the J call TRBJ1-1, with D tentatively TRBD1 (6 bases). V lost 4 bases and J lost 0, with 13 bases in between. This CDR3 has 15 amino acids. Germline CDR1 reads SGHNT; CDR2 reads YYREEE (reference sequence). The CDR3 loop is CASSPGGRLNTEAFF. CDR3 coding DNA: TGTGCCAGCAGCCCGGGGGGGCGATTGAACACTGAAGCTTTCTTT.

This clone was picked up one time. The J gene is TRBJ2-7, the V gene TRBV6-1; 9 bases match TRBD1. V shed 2 bases and J 3 bases; nucleotides not matched to a gene: 5. The CDR3 consists of 15 residues. Germline CDR1 MNHNS, CDR2 SASEGT. This chain's CDR3 is CASSELGTGNYEQYF. CDR3 nucleotide sequence: TGTGCCAGCAGTGAATTGGGGACAGGGAACTACGAGCAGTACTTC.

The sample holds a few counts of this clone. The genes are TRBV29-1 and TRBJ2-7; TRBD1 aligns across 7 bases. CDR1 is SQVTM, CDR2 ANQGSEA, per germline. V trimming: 7 bases; J trimming: 3 bases; junction bases outside the gene matches: 6. The CDR3 totals 12 residues. The CDR3 coding sequence is TGCAGCGCCGGGACAGATTACTACGAGCAGTACTTC. It specifies CSAGTDYYEQYF.

This chain joins TRBV18 and TRBJ1-2, with D perhaps matching TRBD1 (6 bases). Germline CDR1 reads KGHSH; CDR2 reads LQKENI. The CDR3 runs to 16 residues. V was trimmed by 2 bases and J by 13 bases, leaving 26 bases between them. CDR3 in DNA: TGTGCCAGCTCACCAAACTCGGGACACCCTTCGCCGATATTCACCTTC. Translating gives CASSPNSGHPSPIFTF. Supplemented by reference TRBV18 and TRBJ1-2, the full variable domain reads NAGVMQNPRHLVRRRGQEARLRCSPMKGHSHVYWYRQLPEEGLKFMVYLQKENIIDESGMPKERFSAEFPKEGPSILRIQQVVRGDSAAYFCASSPNSGHPSPIFTFGSGTRLTVV.